The rows below give T cell receptor beta chains drawn from one sample of a study of cytomegalovirus exposure and HLA in healthy donors. Using immunoSEQ multiplex PCR, the repertoire was profiled, and TCRdb retains in-frame clones only, with some absent. The table shows around 200,000 clones, with 70% to 85% occurring only once. The material sequenced was PBMCs. Every receptor here comes from a girl aged 2 to 10 in good health and CMV-seronegative. Each CDR3 is given with its conserved first and last residue. Each record gives: V gene, J gene, D gene, clone size, CDR3 DNA, CDR3 protein. D genes are given only for firm matches. Some rows mark clone size as missing; the rest say once, few, many or name a class of expanded clone.

v_gene: TRBV29-1
j_gene: TRBJ2-7
d_gene: TRBD2
abundance: -
CDR3nt: TGCAGCGTTGTCGCAGCGGGACTTTCCTACGAGCAGTACTTC
CDR3aa: CSVVAAGLSYEQYF

v_gene: TRBV18
j_gene: TRBJ1-1
d_gene: -
abundance: -
CDR3nt: TGTGCCAGCTCACTTACAGGGACGAAGACTGAAGCTTTCTTT
CDR3aa: CASSLTGTKTEAFF

v_gene: TRBV27
j_gene: TRBJ2-3
d_gene: TRBD1
abundance: -
CDR3nt: TGTGCCAGCAGTCTGGACAGGGCAGCAGATACGCAGTATTTT
CDR3aa: CASSLDRAADTQYF

v_gene: TRBV7-9
j_gene: TRBJ1-4
d_gene: TRBD1
abundance: -
CDR3nt: TGTGCCAGCAGCTCGGGACAGCAAAATGAAAAACTGTTTTTT
CDR3aa: CASSSGQQNEKLFF

v_gene: TRBV19
j_gene: TRBJ1-1
d_gene: -
abundance: few
CDR3nt: TGTGCCAGTAGTATGTCGGGGGGCACTGAAGCTTTCTTT
CDR3aa: CASSMSGGTEAFF

v_gene: TRBV27
j_gene: TRBJ2-7
d_gene: TRBD1
abundance: -
CDR3nt: TGTGCCACCCTCAGGGGGCACGAGCAGTACTTC
CDR3aa: CATLRGHEQYF

v_gene: TRBV14
j_gene: TRBJ1-4
d_gene: TRBD1
abundance: -
CDR3nt: TGTGCCAGCAGCCAAGTCGGGACAGATGAAAAACTGTTTTTT
CDR3aa: CASSQVGTDEKLFF

v_gene: TRBV7-2
j_gene: TRBJ1-3
d_gene: -
abundance: -
CDR3nt: TGTGCCAGCAGCTTAAGGTCCCGGGAGAGCTCTGGAAACACCATATATTTT
CDR3aa: CASSLRSRESSGNTIYF

v_gene: TRBV5-1
j_gene: TRBJ2-7
d_gene: -
abundance: -
CDR3nt: TGCGCCAGCAGCCCAAGGGGCGACGAGCAGTACTTC
CDR3aa: CASSPRGDEQYF

v_gene: TRBV10-3
j_gene: TRBJ1-1
d_gene: -
abundance: -
CDR3nt: TGTGCCATCAGTGACGAGGGTGGCACTGAAGCTTTCTTT
CDR3aa: CAISDEGGTEAFF

v_gene: TRBV4-2
j_gene: TRBJ2-1
d_gene: TRBD2
abundance: -
CDR3nt: TGTGCCAGCAGCCAAGTCGCGACTAGCGGGAGCTACAATGAGCAGTTCTTC
CDR3aa: CASSQVATSGSYNEQFF

v_gene: TRBV12-5
j_gene: TRBJ2-3
d_gene: -
abundance: -
CDR3nt: TGTGCTAGTGGTTCGGGGATAGCCTCGGCAGATACGCAGTATTTT
CDR3aa: CASGSGIASADTQYF

v_gene: TRBV18
j_gene: TRBJ2-3
d_gene: -
abundance: -
CDR3nt: TGTGCCAGCTCACCGCTAGAATTCGCAGATACGCAGTATTTT
CDR3aa: CASSPLEFADTQYF

v_gene: TRBV19
j_gene: TRBJ2-7
d_gene: TRBD1
abundance: once
CDR3nt: TGTGCCAGTAGTATAGTGGGACAGGGGGGCTACGAGCAGTACTTC
CDR3aa: CASSIVGQGGYEQYF